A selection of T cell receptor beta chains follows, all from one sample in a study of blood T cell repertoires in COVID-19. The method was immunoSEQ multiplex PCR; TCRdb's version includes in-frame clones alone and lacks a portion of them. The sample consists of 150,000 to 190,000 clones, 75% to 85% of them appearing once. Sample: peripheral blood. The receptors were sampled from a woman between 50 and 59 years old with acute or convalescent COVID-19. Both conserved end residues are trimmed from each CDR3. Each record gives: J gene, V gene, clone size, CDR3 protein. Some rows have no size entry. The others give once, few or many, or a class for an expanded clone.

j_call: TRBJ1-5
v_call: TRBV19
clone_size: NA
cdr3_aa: ASSQRTGRNQPQH

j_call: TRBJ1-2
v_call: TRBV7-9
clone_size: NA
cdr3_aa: ASIGGGYGYT

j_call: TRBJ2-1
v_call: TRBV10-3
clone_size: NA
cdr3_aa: AISALDPQSSYNEQF

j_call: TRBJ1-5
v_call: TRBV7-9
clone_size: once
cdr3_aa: ASSLASGNQPQH

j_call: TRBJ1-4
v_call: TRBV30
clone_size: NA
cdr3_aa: AWSITGTVNEKLF

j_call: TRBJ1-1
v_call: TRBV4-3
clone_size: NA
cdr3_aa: ASSQAPASISGGDTEAF

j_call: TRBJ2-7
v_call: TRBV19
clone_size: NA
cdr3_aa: ASSIGGQGAYEQY

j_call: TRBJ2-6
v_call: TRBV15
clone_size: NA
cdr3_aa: ATSRGASGRASGANVLT

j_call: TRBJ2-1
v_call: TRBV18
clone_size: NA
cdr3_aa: ASSPRRDEQF

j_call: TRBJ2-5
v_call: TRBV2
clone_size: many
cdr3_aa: ASSDTLVEAQETQY

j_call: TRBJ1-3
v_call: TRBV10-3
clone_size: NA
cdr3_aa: AISSGQGSGNTIY

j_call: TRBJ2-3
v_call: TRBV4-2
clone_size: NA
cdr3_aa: ASSQGLRGTRAADTQY

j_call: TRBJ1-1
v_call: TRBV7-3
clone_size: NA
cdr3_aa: ASSLLQDTEAF

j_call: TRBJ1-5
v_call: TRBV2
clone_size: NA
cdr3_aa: ASRRYSNQPQH

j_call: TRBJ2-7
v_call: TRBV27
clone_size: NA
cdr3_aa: ASSSDPRRVYEQY

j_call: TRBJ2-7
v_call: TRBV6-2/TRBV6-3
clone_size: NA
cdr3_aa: ASSYLAGVREWEQY

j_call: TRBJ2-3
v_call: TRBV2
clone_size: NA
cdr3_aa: ASIDRTSTDTQY

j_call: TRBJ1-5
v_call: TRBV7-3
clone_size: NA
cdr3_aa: ASSSGQNQPQH

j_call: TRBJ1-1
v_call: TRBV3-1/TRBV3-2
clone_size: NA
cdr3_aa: ASSQGTSNTEAF

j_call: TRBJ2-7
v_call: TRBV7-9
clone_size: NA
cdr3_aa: ASSSPLGLAGTYEQY

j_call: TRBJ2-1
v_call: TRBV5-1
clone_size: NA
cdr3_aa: ASSLELAVMDEQF

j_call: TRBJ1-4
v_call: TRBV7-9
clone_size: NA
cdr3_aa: ASSLGQGAGEKLF

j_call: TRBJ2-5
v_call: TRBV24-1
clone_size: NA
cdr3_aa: ATSDSLDSQETQY

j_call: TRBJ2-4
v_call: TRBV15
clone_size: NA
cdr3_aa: ATSRDRGLDKNIQY

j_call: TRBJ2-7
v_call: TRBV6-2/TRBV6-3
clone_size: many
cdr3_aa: ASSLQISNEQY

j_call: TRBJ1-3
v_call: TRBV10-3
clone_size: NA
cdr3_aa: ATSDREDTIY

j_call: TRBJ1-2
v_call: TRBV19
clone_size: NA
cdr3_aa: ASRTSQGRYGYT

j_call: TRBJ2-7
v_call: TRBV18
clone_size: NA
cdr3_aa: ASSPDSLQLYSEQY

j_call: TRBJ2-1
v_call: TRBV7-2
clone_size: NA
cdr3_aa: ASSLVLGLAGLNEQF

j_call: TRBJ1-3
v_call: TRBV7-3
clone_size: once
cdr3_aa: ASIQYLSGNTIY

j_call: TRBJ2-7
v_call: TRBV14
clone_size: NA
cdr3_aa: ASSRTSGGIRDEQY

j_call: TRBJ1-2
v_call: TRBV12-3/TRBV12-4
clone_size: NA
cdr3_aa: ASRRGQNYGYT

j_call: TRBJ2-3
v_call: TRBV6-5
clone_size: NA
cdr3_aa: ASRRGTSGGYTQY

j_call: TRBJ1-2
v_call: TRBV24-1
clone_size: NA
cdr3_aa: ATSDLDRGYGYT

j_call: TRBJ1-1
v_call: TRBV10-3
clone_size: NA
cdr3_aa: AISGQLNTEAF

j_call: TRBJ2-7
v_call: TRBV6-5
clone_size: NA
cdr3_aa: ASSRTSGSPYEQY

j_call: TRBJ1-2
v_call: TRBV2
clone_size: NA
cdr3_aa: ASSPIDGYT

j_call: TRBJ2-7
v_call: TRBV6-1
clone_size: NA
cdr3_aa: ASSGTGTGGSYEQY

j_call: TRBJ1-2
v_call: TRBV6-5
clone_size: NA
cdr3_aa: ASSYKDRGYGYT

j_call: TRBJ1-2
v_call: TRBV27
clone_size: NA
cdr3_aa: ASSLTDTGLYGYT

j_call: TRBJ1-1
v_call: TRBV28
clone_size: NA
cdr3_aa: ASSMRQGASGNTEAF

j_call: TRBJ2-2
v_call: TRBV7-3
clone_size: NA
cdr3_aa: ASSAPGQSNTGELF

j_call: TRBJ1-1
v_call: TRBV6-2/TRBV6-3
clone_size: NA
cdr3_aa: ASSYRDRAF

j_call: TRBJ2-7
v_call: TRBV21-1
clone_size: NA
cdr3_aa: ASSKVPSGRWDEQY

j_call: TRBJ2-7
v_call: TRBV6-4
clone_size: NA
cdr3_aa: ASSDMGRDPSYEQY

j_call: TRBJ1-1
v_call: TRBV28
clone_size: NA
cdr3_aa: ASSHRQGAF

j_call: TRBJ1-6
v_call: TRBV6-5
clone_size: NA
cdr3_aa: ASSLTAENSPLH

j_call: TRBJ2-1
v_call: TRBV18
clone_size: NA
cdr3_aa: ASSPGGSNEQF

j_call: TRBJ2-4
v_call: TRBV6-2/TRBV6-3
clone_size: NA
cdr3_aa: ASSLGLASDIQY

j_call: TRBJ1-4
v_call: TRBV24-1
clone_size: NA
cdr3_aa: ARRQGPLNEKLF

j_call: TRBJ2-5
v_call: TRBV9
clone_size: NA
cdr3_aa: ASSAGVGTQY

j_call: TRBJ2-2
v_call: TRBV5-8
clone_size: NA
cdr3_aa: ASSPTSSQTFTGELF

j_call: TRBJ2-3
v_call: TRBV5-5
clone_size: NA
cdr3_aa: ASSLQASTDTQY

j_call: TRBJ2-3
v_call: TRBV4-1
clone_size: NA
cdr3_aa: ASSQVAGTQY

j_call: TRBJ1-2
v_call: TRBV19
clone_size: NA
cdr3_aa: ASSPRDRGPGYT

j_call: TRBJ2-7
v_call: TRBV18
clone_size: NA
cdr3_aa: ASSPPGLAGYEQY

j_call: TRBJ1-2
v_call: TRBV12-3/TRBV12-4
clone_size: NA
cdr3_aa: ASSFGENYGYT